This TCR beta chain was profiled in a study of T cells in Graves' hyperthyroidism and ophthalmopathy. Investigators excluded patients with uncontrolled infection, other autoimmune disease, pregnancy or lactation. Diagnosis relied on clinical symptoms, serum thyroxine and TRAb, thyroid ultrasound and orbital computed tomography. Germline assignment: CDR1 KGHDR and CDR2 SFDVKD. V lost 7 bases, J lost 5 bases, and 11 bases lay in between. This CDR3 has 14 residues. Regarding the study as a whole: Expanded thyroid clonotypes (above 0.001) were mostly also found in blood. The model's output predicted ophthalmopathy at a median of 6.5 months prior to onset.

On this clonotype itself: Its antigen is not identified.

RNA transcripts were the template for amplifying TCR beta CDR3 regions. The HTBI set primed first-round TCR CDR3 RT-PCR. MiXCR, applied by TCRdb to the multiplex PCR reads, yields one record per CDR3 protein. The sample lists approximately 46,000 distinct CDR3 sequences; approximately 50% were seen once. The chain recombines TRBV24-1 with TRBJ1-6, with D unclear. The clonotype comes from a woman in her 50s with Graves' hyperthyroidism. The sample consisted of peripheral blood or thyroid tissue (not recorded which). The CDR3: CATSDGTHNSPLHF. The CDR3 DNA follows: TGTGCCACCAGCGACGGAACTCATAATTCACCCCTCCACTTT.